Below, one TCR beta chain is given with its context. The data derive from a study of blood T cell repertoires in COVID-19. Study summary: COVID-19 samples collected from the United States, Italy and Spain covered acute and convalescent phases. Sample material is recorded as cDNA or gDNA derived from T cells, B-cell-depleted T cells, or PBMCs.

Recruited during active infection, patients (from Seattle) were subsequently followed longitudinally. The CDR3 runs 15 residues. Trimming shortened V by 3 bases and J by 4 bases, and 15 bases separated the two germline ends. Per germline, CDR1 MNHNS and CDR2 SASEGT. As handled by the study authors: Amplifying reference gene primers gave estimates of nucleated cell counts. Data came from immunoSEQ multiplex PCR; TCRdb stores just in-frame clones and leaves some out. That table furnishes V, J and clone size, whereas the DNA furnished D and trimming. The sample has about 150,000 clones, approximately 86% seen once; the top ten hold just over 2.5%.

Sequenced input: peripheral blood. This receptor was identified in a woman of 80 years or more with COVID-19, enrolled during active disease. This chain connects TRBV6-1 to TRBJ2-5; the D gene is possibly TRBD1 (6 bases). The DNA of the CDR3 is TGTGCCAGCAGTGAGCTGACAGGATGGGGAGAGACCCAGTACTTC. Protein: CASSELTGWGETQYF.